This T cell receptor (beta chain) comes out of a study of a mutant IDH1 vaccine in newly diagnosed glioma. Background on the study: Vaccination was launched 4-6 weeks after radiotherapy alone, or with temozolomide cycles. There were approximately 60% males and around 40% females among treated patients, whose mean age was about 44 years.

As for time point: week 47, end of study. All doses held 300 ug of mutant IDH1 20-mer peptide, with topical imiquimod. A word on this clone: Its antigen is still unknown.

The protocol was immunoSEQ multiplex PCR, while the TCRdb copy is restricted to in-frame clones and leaves out a portion. In the table there are around 33,000 clones, about 83% of which are singletons. This CDR3 is built from 15 residues. Germline V gene data show CDR1 as LGHNA and CDR2 as YSLEER. The V gene end was trimmed by 5 bases and the J gene end by 7 bases; junction bases not matched to a gene: 8. This sequence originates from a woman in her thirties with glioma. The sample here was PBMCs, taken from a glioma patient whose treatment included an IDH1 peptide vaccine. The J gene is TRBJ2-3, the V gene TRBV4-3; 11 nucleotides align to TRBD2. The CDR3 DNA reads as TGCGCCAGCAGCTTGGGGACTAGCGGAACCAATACGCAGTATTTT. The encoded protein is CASSLGTSGTNTQYF.